A single count supports the clone carrying this TCR beta chain. Each CDR3 protein is one row after TCRdb ran MiXCR on the 5' RACE reads. The repertoire includes around 550,000 distinct CDR3 sequences, roughly 21% of them detected once, and approximately 14% sits in the top ten. This sample is drawn from a study of T cells after yellow fever vaccination. V lost 4 bases and J lost 4, with 11 bases in between. Germline V lookup: CDR1 DFQATT, CDR2 SNEGSKA (reference sequence). CDR3 size: 12 residues. V is TRBV20-1 and J is TRBJ2-7; TRBD2 is a possible D gene (6 bases). This TCR came from a man under 40 who received the YFV17D yellow fever vaccine. The sample here was PBMCs, taken 15 days after the yellow fever booster vaccination. The CDR3 nucleotides read TGCAGTGCTAACGGGAGCGGATACGAGCAGTACTTC. This sequence encodes CSANGSGYEQYF.